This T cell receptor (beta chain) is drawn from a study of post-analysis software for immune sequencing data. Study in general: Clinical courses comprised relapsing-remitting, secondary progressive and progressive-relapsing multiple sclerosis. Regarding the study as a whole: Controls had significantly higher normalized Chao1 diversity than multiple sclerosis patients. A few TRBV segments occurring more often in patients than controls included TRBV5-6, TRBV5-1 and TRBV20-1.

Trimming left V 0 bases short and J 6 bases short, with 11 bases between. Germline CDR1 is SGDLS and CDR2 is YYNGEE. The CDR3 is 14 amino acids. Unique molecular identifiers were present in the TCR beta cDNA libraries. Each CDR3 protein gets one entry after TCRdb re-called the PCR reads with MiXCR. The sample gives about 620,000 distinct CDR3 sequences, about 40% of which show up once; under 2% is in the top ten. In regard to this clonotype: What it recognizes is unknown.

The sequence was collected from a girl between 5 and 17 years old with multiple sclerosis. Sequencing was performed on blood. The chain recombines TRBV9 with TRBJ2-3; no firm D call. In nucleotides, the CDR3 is TGTGCCAGCAGCGTAGCTACTACTGTGGATACGCAGTATTTT. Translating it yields CASSVATTVDTQYF.